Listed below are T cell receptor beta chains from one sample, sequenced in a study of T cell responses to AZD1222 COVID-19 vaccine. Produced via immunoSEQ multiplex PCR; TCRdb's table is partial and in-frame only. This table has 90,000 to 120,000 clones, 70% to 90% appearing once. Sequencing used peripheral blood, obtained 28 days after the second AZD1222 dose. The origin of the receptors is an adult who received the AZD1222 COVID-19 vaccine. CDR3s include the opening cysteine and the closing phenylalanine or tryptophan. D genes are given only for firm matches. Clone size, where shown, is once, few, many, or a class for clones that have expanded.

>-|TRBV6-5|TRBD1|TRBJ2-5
TGTGCCAGCAGTCGGGACAGCCAAGAGACCCAGTACTTC
CASSRDSQETQYF
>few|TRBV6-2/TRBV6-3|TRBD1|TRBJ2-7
TGTGCCAGCAGTTACTCAGTGACAGGGGGTCGATTTATGACCTACGAGCAGTACTTC
CASSYSVTGGRFMTYEQYF
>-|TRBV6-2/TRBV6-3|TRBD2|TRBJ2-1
TGTGCCAGCAGCGTCTCTCCGACTAGCGGGGCCTACAATGAGCAGTTCTTC
CASSVSPTSGAYNEQFF
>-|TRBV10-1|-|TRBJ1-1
TGCGCCAGCAGTGCCGGGGGTGAAGCTTTCTTT
CASSAGGEAFF
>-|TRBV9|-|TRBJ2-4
TGTGCCAGCAGCGTAGCGGCGGAGAGCGATGGCAAAAACATTCAGTACTTC
CASSVAAESDGKNIQYF
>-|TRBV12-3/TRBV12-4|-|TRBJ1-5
TGTGCCAGCTCAGTGCGGGGTCAGCCCCAGCATTTT
CASSVRGQPQHF
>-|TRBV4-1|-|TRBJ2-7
TGCGCCAGCAGCCAAGGAGGGTCCCGCTACGAGCAGTACTTC
CASSQGGSRYEQYF
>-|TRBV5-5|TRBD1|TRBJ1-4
TGTGCCAGCAGCTTACCGACAGGGAATGGTGAAAAACTGTTTTTT
CASSLPTGNGEKLFF
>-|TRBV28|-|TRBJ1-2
TGTGCCAGCAGAGCTTTGGAGGGGTATGGCCACACCTTC
CASRALEGYGHTF
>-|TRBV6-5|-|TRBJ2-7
TGTGCCAGCAGGTCCACCGGGACGGCGCTATACGAGCAGTACTTC
CASRSTGTALYEQYF
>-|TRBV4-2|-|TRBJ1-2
TGTGCCAGCAGCCAAGATAAAGGGGGGCCCGTATTTTCCTATGGCTACACCTTC
CASSQDKGGPVFSYGYTF
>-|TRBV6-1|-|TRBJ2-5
TGTGCCAGCAGTGAAGCCGCGGGCAGGGTGGGAGAGACCCAGTACTTC
CASSEAAGRVGETQYF
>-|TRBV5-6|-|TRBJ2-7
TGTGCCAGCAGCTTGGAGATCCCCTACGAGCAGTACTTC
CASSLEIPYEQYF
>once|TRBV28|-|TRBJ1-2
TGTGCCAGCAGTGGGGGGGGGCACTATGGCTACACCTTC
CASSGGGHYGYTF
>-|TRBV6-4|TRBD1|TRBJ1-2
TGTGCCAGCAGTGTAGGACAGGGGGATGGCTACACCTTC
CASSVGQGDGYTF
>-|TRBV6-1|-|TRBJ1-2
TGTGCCAGCAGTGAAATTACCGGCGGCTCGGGCTACACCTTC
CASSEITGGSGYTF
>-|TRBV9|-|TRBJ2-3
TGTGCCAGCAGCGTAACTCCCTCTAGCACAGATACGCAGTATTTT
CASSVTPSSTDTQYF
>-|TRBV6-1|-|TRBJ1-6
TGTGCCAGCAGTCCCAGGGATACGAGAACACCCCTCCACTTT
CASSPRDTRTPLHF
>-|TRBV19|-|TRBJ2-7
TGTGCCGGGACCTCGGACATCAATTTACCCTACGAGCAGTACTTC
CAGTSDINLPYEQYF
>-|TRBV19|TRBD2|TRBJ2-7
TGTGCCAGTAGCAGGACTAGCGACTCCTACGAGCAGTACTTC
CASSRTSDSYEQYF
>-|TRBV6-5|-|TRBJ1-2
TGTGCCAGCAGTTACTCGGGTAGGGTGAATGGCTACACCTTC
CASSYSGRVNGYTF
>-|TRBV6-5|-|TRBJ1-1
TGTGCCAGCAGCTACTCAGGGTCCTCCGCGAACACTGAAGCTTTCTTT
CASSYSGSSANTEAFF
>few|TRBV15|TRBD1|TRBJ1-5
TGTGCCACCAGCTCCAGAAGGACAGGGAATCAGCCCCAGCATTTT
CATSSRRTGNQPQHF
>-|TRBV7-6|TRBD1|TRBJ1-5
TGTGCCAGCAGCTTAGGGACAGGGGACAATCAGCCCCAGCATTTT
CASSLGTGDNQPQHF
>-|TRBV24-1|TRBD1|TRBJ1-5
TGTGCCACCGAAAACAGGGGGGATAGCAATCAGCCCCAGCATTTT
CATENRGDSNQPQHF
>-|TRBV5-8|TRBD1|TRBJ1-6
TGTGCCAGCAGCTGGGGGGGACAGGGGATTGATAATTCACCCCTCCACTTT
CASSWGGQGIDNSPLHF
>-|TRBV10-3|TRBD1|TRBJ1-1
TGTGCCATCGGTACGACAGGGGGGAACACTGAAGCTTTCTTT
CAIGTTGGNTEAFF
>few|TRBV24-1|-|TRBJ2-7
TGTGCCACCAGTGATCTGACACCCGAAACCTCTTTC
CATSDLTPETSF
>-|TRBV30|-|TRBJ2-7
TGTGCCTGGAGTCAGTCCTACGAGCAGTACTTC
CAWSQSYEQYF
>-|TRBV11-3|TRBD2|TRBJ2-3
TGTGCCAGCAGCTGGGGGGGTGTGGATACGCAGTATTTT
CASSWGGVDTQYF
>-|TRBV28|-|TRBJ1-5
TGTGCCAGCAGTTTACACCATAGCAATCAGCCCCAGCATTTT
CASSLHHSNQPQHF
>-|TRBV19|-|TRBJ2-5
TGTGCCAGTAGTCAGGATAGGGGAAGGAGAGAGACCCAGTACTTC
CASSQDRGRRETQYF
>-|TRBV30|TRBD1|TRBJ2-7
TGTGCCTGGAGTGTACCTTGGGGACAGGGGAATCGGTCCTACGAGCAGTACTTC
CAWSVPWGQGNRSYEQYF
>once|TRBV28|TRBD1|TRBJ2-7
TGTGCCAGCAGTACTCCGGGACAGGGTGGAGAGCAGTACTTC
CASSTPGQGGEQYF
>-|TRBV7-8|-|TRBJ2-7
TGTGCCAGCAGCTTATCTTATCTGATCTCCGAGCAGTACTTC
CASSLSYLISEQYF
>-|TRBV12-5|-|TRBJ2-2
TGTGCTAGTGGTTTGGTATCAGGACCGAACACCGGGGAGCTGTTTTTT
CASGLVSGPNTGELFF
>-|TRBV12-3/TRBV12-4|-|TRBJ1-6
TGTGCCAGCAGTTTTCCCCATTCACCCCTCCACTTT
CASSFPHSPLHF
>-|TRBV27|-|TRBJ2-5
TGTGCCAGCAGTTTTCAAGGGACCCAAGAGACCCAGTACTTC
CASSFQGTQETQYF
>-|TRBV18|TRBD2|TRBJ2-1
TGTGCCAGCTCAACCGGGACTAGCGGGGCCCACAATGAGCAGTTCTTC
CASSTGTSGAHNEQFF
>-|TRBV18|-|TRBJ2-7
TGTGCCAGCTCACCACCAATCCCAATTAGCTCCTACGAGCAGTACTTC
CASSPPIPISSYEQYF
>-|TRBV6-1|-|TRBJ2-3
TGTGCCAGCAGTGAAGCGGTCGACTTCGGGGCAGGGAGAACAGATACGCAGTATTTT
CASSEAVDFGAGRTDTQYF
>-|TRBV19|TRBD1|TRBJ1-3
TGTGCCAGTAGTATGACCAGACGAAGGGGGCTCCTATTTTCCTCTGGAAACACCATATATTTT
CASSMTRRRGLLFSSGNTIYF
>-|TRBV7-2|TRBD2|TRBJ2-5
TGTGCCAGCAGCTGGCGGGGGGGCGAGGAGACCCAGTACTTC
CASSWRGGEETQYF
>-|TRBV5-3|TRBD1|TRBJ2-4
TGTGCCAGAAGCTTTAGACAGGGAAGTATCAAAAACATTCAGTACTTC
CARSFRQGSIKNIQYF
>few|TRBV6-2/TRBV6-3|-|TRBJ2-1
TGTGCCAGCAGTTACTGGTCCTCCGGCTCCTACAATGAGCAGTTCTTC
CASSYWSSGSYNEQFF
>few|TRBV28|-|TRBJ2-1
TGTGCCAGCAGTGGGTACAATGAGCAGTTCTTC
CASSGYNEQFF
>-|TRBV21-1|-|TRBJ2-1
TGTGCAGAGGTAGCGGGGGGCCCGAATGAGCAGTTCTTC
CAEVAGGPNEQFF
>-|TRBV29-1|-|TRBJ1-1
TGCAGCGTCGAACCCGACCCACGGAACACTGAAGCTTTCTTT
CSVEPDPRNTEAFF